One and the same sample provided the 10 T cell receptor beta chains below, sequenced in a study of CD8 T cells in ankylosing spondylitis. TCRdb recomputed calls from the 5' RACE reads with MiXCR, one row per CDR3 protein. The sample includes some 270,000 distinct CDR3 sequences, 32% of them seen just once. Sequenced input: blood, either unsorted or a sorted T cell fraction (not recorded which). These receptors were taken from a male donor with ankylosing spondylitis or in good health (not recorded which).

This clonotype was found a few times. The gene calls are TRBV12-3 or TRBV12-4 and TRBJ2-7; TRBD1 might be the D (6 bases). The CDR3 totals 14 residues. Between the trimmed V and J ends, which lost 3 bases and 6 bases, there was a span of 15 bases. CDR3 sequence: CASSFREGGLEQYF. The CDR3 bases are TGTGCCAGCAGTTTCCGGGAAGGGGGTCTCGAGCAGTACTTC.

Ten or more counts support this clonotype. The CDR3 spells CASSDWGGRDGYTF. The CDR3 nucleotides read TGTGCCAGCAGCGATTGGGGGGGGCGCGATGGCTACACCTTC. The chain couples TRBV12-3 or TRBV12-4 to TRBJ1-2; tentatively, D is TRBD1 (6 bases). V was clipped by 6 bases and J by 6 bases, with 17 bases between them. The CDR3 has 14 amino acids.

This clonotype was observed a few times. The chain links TRBV29-1 to TRBJ2-3; 7 positions agree with TRBD2. Trimming removed 3 bases from V and 3 bases from J; junction bases left unmatched: 6. In germline, CDR1 is SQVTM, CDR2 ANQGSEA. The CDR3 runs 14 residues. CDR3 protein: CSVEGRGGTDTQYF. DNA for the CDR3: TGCAGCGTTGAGGGGAGGGGTGGTACAGATACGCAGTATTTT.

This clonotype has a handful of counts. The chain links TRBV5-1 to TRBJ2-2; 7 bases are shared with TRBD1. Germline V gene lookup returns CDR1 SGHRS and CDR2 YFSETQ. V trimming: 6 bases; J trimming: 1 base; junction bases outside the gene matches: 3. There are 14 residues in the CDR3. As DNA, the CDR3 is TGCGCCAGCAAAGGGACAGAGAACACCGGGGAGCTGTTTTTT. This encodes CASKGTENTGELFF.

As DNA, the CDR3 is TGTGCCACCAGTGATTTTCTGATGAACACCGGGGAGCTGTTTTTT. This encodes CATSDFLMNTGELFF. The V and J genes are TRBV24-1 and TRBJ2-2; no clear D. Between the trimmed V and J ends, which lost 1 base and 1 base, there was a span of 6 bases. Germline CDR1 KGHDR, CDR2 SFDVKD. The CDR3 consists of 15 residues.

The chain recombines TRBV24-1 with TRBJ2-5, with no clear D. This CDR3 comprises 11 residues. CDR1 is KGHDR, CDR2 SFDVKD, per germline. V was pared by 1 base and J by 5 bases, with 1 base between. Written as DNA, the CDR3 is TGTGCCACCAGTGATTTTGAGACCCAGTACTTC. It codes for CATSDFETQYF.

This clonotype came up a few times. CDR3 coding DNA: TGTGCCAGCAGCCGAGAACAGGGGAAAATCTACGAGCAGTACTTC. This sequence encodes CASSREQGKIYEQYF. V is TRBV4-2 and J is TRBJ2-7; 7 bases are a match to TRBD1. J gave up 3 bases and V 4 bases, and 9 bases lay outside the gene matches. The CDR3 loop spans 15 amino acids. The V gene's germline CDR1 is LGHNA and CDR2 YNFKEQ.

This clonotype was detected only a few times. This rearrangement joins TRBV20-1 to TRBJ1-2; no clear D. The CDR3 sequence is 14 residues long. V was cut by 0 bases and J by 4 bases, with 12 bases left in between. The germline gives CDR1 DFQATT, CDR2 SNEGSKA (reference sequence). This CDR3 reads CSARDLVAFYGYTF. The CDR3 nucleotides read TGCAGTGCTAGAGATCTGGTAGCCTTCTATGGCTACACCTTC.

The CDR3 loop is CSARWSYNSPLHF. CDR3 nucleotides: TGCAGTGCTAGATGGTCCTATAATTCACCCCTCCACTTT. The V call is TRBV20-1, the J call TRBJ1-6; the D is unclear. Germline V lookup: CDR1 DFQATT, CDR2 SNEGSKA (reference sequence). The CDR3 contains 13 residues. The V gene lost 2 bases and the J gene lost 1 base, with 3 bases spanning the gap.

This chain joins TRBV10-3 and TRBJ2-1, with D tentatively TRBD2 (6 bases). From germline, CDR1 is ENHRY and CDR2 SYGVKD. This CDR3 region has 15 residues. Between the trimmed V and J ends, which lost 3 bases and 2 bases, there was a span of 11 bases. This CDR3 reads CAISEEASAYNEQFF. The CDR3 DNA sequence: TGTGCCATCAGTGAAGAGGCTAGCGCCTACAATGAGCAGTTCTTC.